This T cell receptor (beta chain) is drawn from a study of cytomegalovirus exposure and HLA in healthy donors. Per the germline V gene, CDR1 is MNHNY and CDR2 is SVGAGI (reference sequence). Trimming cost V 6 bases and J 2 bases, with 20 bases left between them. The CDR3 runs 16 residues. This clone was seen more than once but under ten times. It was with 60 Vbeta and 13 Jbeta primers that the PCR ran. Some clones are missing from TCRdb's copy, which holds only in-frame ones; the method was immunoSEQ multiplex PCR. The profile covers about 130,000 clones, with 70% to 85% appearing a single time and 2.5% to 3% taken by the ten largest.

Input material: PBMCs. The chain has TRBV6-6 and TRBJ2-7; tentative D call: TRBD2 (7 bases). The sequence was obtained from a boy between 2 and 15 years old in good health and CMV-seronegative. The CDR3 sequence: CASSPVWEGGPYEQYF. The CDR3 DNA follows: TGTGCCAGCAGCCCAGTGTGGGAGGGGGGACCCTACGAGCAGTACTTC.